This T cell receptor (beta chain) was found in a study of T cell repertoires in cytomegalovirus infection. The CDR3 spans 14 residues. Looked up from germline, CDR1 is MNHEY and CDR2 is SMNVEV (reference sequence). V was cut by 2 bases and J by 0 bases, with 8 bases left in between. TCRdb re-called the reads with MiXCR, one entry per CDR3 protein. Seen here are approximately 910,000 distinct CDR3 sequences, roughly 31% observed once, and the top ten hold over 12%. Study-level findings and limits: Dominating the ex vivo response were TCR beta clonotypes that were CMV-specific and HLA-C-restricted.

Concerning this clonotype: Its cognate antigen is unknown.

The chain combines TRBV27 with TRBJ2-7, with a tentative D call TRBD1 (6 bases). The TCR was taken from a human donor in good health (CMV status not recorded). Some clones in this sample may be carry-over from other donors' samples. The input for sequencing was cultured CD8+ T cells from PBMCs, taken from culture after CMV antigen stimulation. The CDR3 loop reads CASSLNRDSYEQYF. CDR3 in DNA: TGTGCCAGCAGTTTAAACAGGGACTCCTACGAGCAGTACTTC.